This T cell receptor beta chain was sequenced during a study of cytomegalovirus exposure and HLA in healthy donors. In its sample, this clone was seen once. Antigen: not known. It was with 60 Vbeta and 13 Jbeta primers that the PCR ran. Profiled with immunoSEQ multiplex PCR; TCRdb holds only in-frame clones, not every one. The sample lists about 93,000 clones, 55% to 70% occurring once. Study conclusions and caveats: Through in vitro validation, three CMV-associated chains were shown to be specific for CMV antigens.

Germline CDR1 MNHNS, CDR2 SASEGT. The CDR3 totals 12 residues. Trimming cost V 2 bases and J 4 bases, with 6 bases left between them. The sequenced material came from PBMCs. This rearrangement joins TRBV6-1 to TRBJ2-7; D is ambiguous. The receptor's source is a boy aged 5-17 years in good health and CMV-seropositive. CDR3 coding DNA: TGTGCCAGCAGTGAACACAGTTACGAGCAGTACTTC. Encoded protein: CASSEHSYEQYF.